The text below deals with one TCR beta chain. Its antigen is still unknown. Preparation of the library involved the immunoSEQ multiplex PCR assay. A mixture of 60 forward primers for TCR Vbeta segments and 13 reverse primers for TCR Jbeta segments was used in the multiplex PCR. The CDR3 region of rearranged TCR beta genes was amplified from genomic DNA by a multiplex PCR assay. Amplified TCR beta libraries were sequenced as 87-base-pair reads on the Illumina HiSeq System. For the original study's pipeline: A later analysis tallied roughly 78 million unique TCR beta chains across the 550 to 850 repertoires, and around 9.9 million of those chains were shared by two or more donors. A nearest-neighbor algorithm error-corrected the raw reads and collapsed the reads into unique sequences, merging closely related sequences to remove PCR and sequencing errors. V, D and J gene segments were assigned by aligning CDR3 sequences to IMGT reference sequences. For a sequence to be retained, at least a six-nucleotide match to both a V gene segment and a J gene segment was required. A rearrangement counted as productive if the CDR3 had no stop codons and remained in frame with V and J, and every other rearrangement counted as non-productive. CDR3 was defined according to IMGT convention as the region running from the second conserved V-encoded cysteine to the conserved J-encoded phenylalanine. The earlier analysis of about 560 of the donors excluded any sequence lacking an unambiguous match to a single V gene segment. An earlier analysis of several hundred of the donors called V segments functional above 56.7% productive rearrangements and segregating when the between-donor standard deviation exceeded 5%. A statistical classification framework was developed to diagnose cytomegalovirus status using the catalog of TCR beta chain sequences. V and J gene assignment, in a later analysis, came from comparing TCR nucleotide sequences with IMGT/GENE-DB human TR gene sequences. In a later analysis, CDR3 sequences and most-parsimonious VDJ recombination scenarios were assigned using the TCRdist pipeline. A later analysis defined each TCR beta chain by its CDR3 amino acid sequence plus V-gene family, and excluded reads lacking a unique V-gene family. As a way to deal with suspected cross-contamination and a sequencing artifact, a later analysis dropped under 600 nucleotide sequences that were highly shared and had low generation probability. For each public chain, a later analysis derived a clonal expansion index from normalized ranks of inferred template counts within each repertoire. A later analysis computed generation probabilities with a VDJ recombination model fitted to out-of-frame rearrangements, and checked the results against IGoR. Hypergeometric tests were used in a later analysis to score TCR-TCR, TCR-HLA and TCR-CMV co-occurrence, with a repertoire-size bias correction applied to the TCR pairs. A later analysis estimated false discovery rates by permuting HLA or CMV assignments 20 times. In a later analysis, co-occurring TCRs were grouped with DBSCAN, and TCRdist sequence similarity was added when clustering was performed within HLA-allele-positive subsets. Repertoires with fewer than 30,000 or more than 120,000 public chains were left out of co-occurrence clustering, as were several repertoires with anomalous nucleotide sharing. The table comes from immuneACCESS by way of TCRdb, which keeps in-frame sequences with V and J called. Part of the clones is missing from these tables; in studies checked, under half for an unresolved V gene and the rest for unknown reasons. The V and J calls and clone size come from that table; D and trimming were worked out from the DNA. The record for this sample contains 150,000 to 200,000 clones. The ten largest clones add up to around 1.2% of the sample.

The record originates from a study of cytomegalovirus exposure and HLA in healthy donors (TCRdb year 2017). The study in broad terms: An earlier analysis of 587 of the donors reported under 300 Gb of sequence data and 95 million to 130 million unique TCR beta sequences obtained from roughly 170 million T cells. The later analysis used no new phenotypic data to find candidate immune exposures, relying instead on TCR beta sequences and their occurrence across donors. Using immunosequencing, the study profiled T cell repertoires from fewer than 850 subjects and related those repertoires to cytomegalovirus serostatus. An earlier analysis of some 600 of the donors applied high-throughput TCR beta sequencing to assess whether each TCR beta V gene segment acted as functional or pseudogenic. Of the 300 to 500 genotyped donors, 80% to 90% were placed in the genetic ancestry cluster associated with self-reported Caucasian donors. The study combined high-throughput TCR immunosequencing, statistical association of individual TCRs with disease status, and machine learning to predict cytomegalovirus infection status. On average, about 200,000 unique TCR beta nucleotide sequences were sequenced per donor among about 400 genotyped donors of the cohort, with around 19% of those sequences being non-productive. A later analysis re-analyzed previously published TCR beta repertoires from 600 to 850 donors and added high-resolution HLA genotyping to study TCR occurrence patterns. Every repertoire in the discovery cohort had been generated on one and the same sequencing platform. The number of typed donors differed by locus: about 620-640 for A, B, C, DRB1 and DQB1; 522 for DQA1; some 590 for DPA1; and 400 to 480 for DPB1. The study aimed to test whether cataloging public T cell receptors could reveal signatures of past pathogen exposure. Four or five DR-DQ haplotypes were treated as single units for association and clustering because of strong linkage in the cohort. An early release covering over 500 HLA-typed donors comprised roughly 300 gigabases of sequencing data and about 90 million unique TCR sequences. A separate validation cohort of approximately 130 different subjects was used in addition to the 666-subject first cohort. Donor age, sex, ethnicity and CMV serostatus were compiled together with the repertoire data. Both class I and class II loci were covered by HLA typing, at four-digit resolution. A later genetic analysis used genome-wide SNP genotypes for about three fifths of the 666 donors, treating that subset as a discovery cohort. Overall study results and their limits: A later analysis found that most CMV-associated TCR beta chains appeared HLA-restricted, with HLA associations seemingly driven largely by CMV exposure. A later genetic analysis associated a missense DCLRE1C variant with V-gene and J-gene trimming of TCR beta chains, and an independent cohort replicated the association. Roughly uniform sequencing depth across donors was assumed in presence/absence analyses, although this assumption may not hold. Because the 87-base-pair reads could not distinguish some IMGT-functional V segments, including TRBV6-2 and TRBV6-3, those segments were excluded. A later analysis found that TCR association rates varied across HLA loci, with DRB1 alleles showing the most associated TCRs and HLA-C alleles the fewest. A total of about 180 TCR beta chains were listed by the study as associated with cytomegalovirus. In a later analysis, some 18,000 TCR beta sequences were associated with specific HLA alleles at a false discovery rate of 0.05. The classifier was reported to diagnose cytomegalovirus status with high specificity and sensitivity in both the original and validation cohorts. According to the authors, the approach could potentially be generalized to other disease states and immunological phenotypes. Most TCR sequences were seen in very few donors, while some public TCRs were found in many individuals. In a later analysis, several top co-occurrence clusters were reported to appear linked to parvovirus B19, influenza, CMV and Epstein-Barr virus. Compared with equally common non-associated chains, HLA-associated TCR beta chains in a later analysis were more clonally expanded and had lower generation probabilities. Broadly in line with IMGT annotations, most TCR beta V segments showed up in productive rearrangements about 87% or about 30% of the time in an earlier analysis of a few hundred of the donors. This cohort had only TCR beta chains sequenced, and the lack of alpha or paired-chain data limited which features could be detected. A cluster of highly shared sequence variants was judged likely to be a technical artifact of the sequencing pipeline. In a later genetic analysis, fewer N-insertions in productive TCRs were reported among donors in an Asian-associated ancestry cluster than the roughly 710-donor mean. A further reported finding was that TCR beta sequences accurately predicted the HLA-A and HLA-B alleles for most subjects in the first cohort. Linkage disequilibrium might explain the correlated functional status among segregating V segments, but an unknown experimental factor could not be excluded. When HLA alleles, especially DR and DQ, strongly co-occurred, TCR associations were difficult to assign to individual alleles. Because counts were too low, roughly 16 rarely observed V segments, including chromosome 9 orphons, were left out of the earlier analysis of about 620 of the donors. Because HLA typing was missing for some donors at each locus, association tests included only the typed subset. In vitro tests confirmed that a few of the cytomegalovirus-associated TCR beta chains recognize cytomegalovirus antigens. The only immune exposure information available for the cohort was CMV serostatus.

The cohort consisted of 600 to 700 healthy bone marrow donors. At the time of sampling, every cohort member was nominally healthy, though immune exposures that went unrecorded were likely present. The donor tested CMV seronegative, placing the donor among the 352 seronegative members of the cohort. A peripheral blood sample was collected from each donor, and TCR beta sequencing was performed on peripheral blood mononuclear cells. Genomic DNA was extracted from the blood cell samples with the Qiagen DNeasy Blood Extraction Kit. The CDR3 holds 14 amino acids from the cysteine to the phenylalanine. Solely the CDR3 DNA is kept, with 42 bases framed from the first base. The junction shows trimming of 5 bases on V and 6 bases on J, plus 16 bases between the germline ends. The CDR1 and CDR2 encoded by the germline V gene are SGHTA and FQGNSA.

The V and J segments used are TRBV7-2 and TRBJ2-5; TRBD2 is perhaps the D gene, given 6 matching bases. The source is a woman aged 55-69 years in good health and CMV-seronegative. The sequencing input was PBMCs. Here the CDR3 is given as CASSTTGVGKTQYF. The sequence in DNA is TGTGCCAGCAGCACAACGGGAGTCGGCAAGACCCAGTACTTC.